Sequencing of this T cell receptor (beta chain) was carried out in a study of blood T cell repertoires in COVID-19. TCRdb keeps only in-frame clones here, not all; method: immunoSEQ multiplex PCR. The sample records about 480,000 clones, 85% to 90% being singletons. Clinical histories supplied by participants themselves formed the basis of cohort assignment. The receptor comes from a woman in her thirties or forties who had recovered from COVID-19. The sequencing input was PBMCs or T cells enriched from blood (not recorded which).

The CDR3 protein is CASMLGGYSTRGNQPQHF. The CDR3 region has the DNA TGTGCCAGTATGTTGGGGGGATATTCTACACGGGGCAATCAGCCCCAGCATTTT. This chain connects TRBV19 to TRBJ1-5; D might be TRBD1 (5 bases). Deletions cut 7 bases from V and 2 bases from J, with 24 bases between. CDR1 and CDR2 from the germline V gene are LNHDA and SQIVND (reference sequence). The CDR3 runs 18 residues. Together with reference TRBV19 and TRBJ1-5, the CDR3 gives the full variable domain: DGGITQSPKYLFRKEGQNVTLSCEQNLNHDAMYWYRQDPGQGLRLIYYSQIVNDFQKGDIAEGYSVSREKKESFPLTVTSAQKNPTAFYLCASMLGGYSTRGNQPQHFGDGTRLSIL.